One and the same sample provided the 13 T cell receptor beta chains below, sequenced in a study of T-cell memory formation after mild COVID-19. Each CDR3 protein is one row after TCRdb ran MiXCR on the 5' RACE reads. The sample lists nearly 200,000 distinct CDR3 sequences; approximately 20% were seen once. Material for sequencing was PBMCs or a T cell subset sorted from them (not recorded which). These receptors all stem from an adult woman who had mild COVID-19 (a few samples of this study predate the infection). Cell type and time point are not known.

This clonotype has just a few counts. The chain has TRBV10-3 and TRBJ2-5; D not certain. Germline V gives CDR1 ENHRY, CDR2 SYGVKD. Trimming pared 5 bases from V and 5 bases from J, leaving 12 bases between. The CDR3 loop spans 13 amino acids. For the CDR3, the DNA is TGTGCCATCAGTCCCCACGGTGAGGAGACCCAGTACTTC. The encoded protein is CAISPHGEETQYF.

The chain couples TRBV7-8 to TRBJ1-3; no clear D gene. Looked up from germline, CDR1 is SGHVS and CDR2 is FQNEAQ. Trimming left V 3 bases short and J 1 base short, with 4 bases between. The CDR3 covers 13 residues. CDR3: CASSFHSGNTIYF. The CDR3 DNA reads as TGTGCCAGCAGCTTCCATTCTGGAAACACCATATATTTT.

This clonotype came up a few times. J is TRBJ1-2 and V is TRBV15; D is possibly TRBD1 (5 bases). The CDR3 spans 14 residues. CDR1 LNHNV and CDR2 YYDKDF come from the germline V gene (reference sequence). The V gene lost 0 bases and the J gene lost 8 bases, with 13 bases spanning the gap. CDR3 DNA sequence: TGTGCCACCAGCAGAGATTTACAGGTCGTAGGCTACACCTTC. As protein: CATSRDLQVVGYTF.

CDR3 sequence: CASSVAEGTEAFF. Here the CDR3 DNA reads TGTGCCAGCAGCGTAGCTGAGGGGACTGAAGCTTTCTTT. The V call is TRBV9, the J call TRBJ1-1; tentatively, D is TRBD1 (5 bases). There are 13 residues in the CDR3. Deletions cut 0 bases from V and 5 bases from J, with 8 bases between. Germline assignment: CDR1 SGDLS and CDR2 YYNGEE.

This clonotype turned up a few times. This chain connects TRBV5-1 to TRBJ2-1; D possibly matches TRBD1 or TRBD2 (5 bases each). The V gene's germline CDR1 is SGHRS and CDR2 YFSETQ. The CDR3 extends over 14 amino acids. The ends were cut back, 0 bases at V and 10 bases at J, with 14 bases in the middle. The CDR3 spells CASSLAGLAYEQFF. Here the CDR3 DNA reads TGCGCCAGCAGCTTGGCGGGGCTAGCATACGAGCAGTTCTTC.

There are a few counts of this clonotype. The V gene is TRBV5-1, the J gene TRBJ1-2, with D uncertain. Germline CDR1 and CDR2: SGHRS and YFSETQ. The CDR3 extends over 14 amino acids. With 4 bases removed from V and 3 bases from J, the gap between germline ends came to 13 bases. CDR3 sequence: CASSPSSGDYGYTF. The CDR3, as DNA: TGCGCCAGCAGCCCCTCGAGCGGAGACTATGGCTACACCTTC.

There are a few counts of this clonotype. J is TRBJ1-2 and V is TRBV7-2; D is ambiguous. Between the trimmed V and J ends, which lost 2 bases and 8 bases, there was a span of 15 bases. The germline V gene has CDR1 SGHTA and CDR2 FQGNSA. CDR3 length: 14 amino acids. The CDR3, as DNA: TGTGCCAGCAGCTTATTCGTGGGCCTTGAAGGCTACACCTTC. Its protein product is CASSLFVGLEGYTF.

This clonotype was counted between two and nine times. The genes are TRBV15 and TRBJ2-3; 11 bases agree with TRBD2. There are 16 residues in the CDR3. V dropped 1 base and J dropped 5; count of bases not matched to a gene: 5. Germline V gives CDR1 LNHNV, CDR2 YYDKDF (reference sequence). The CDR3 reads CATSRGGLAGGDTQYF. The CDR3 nucleotides are TGTGCCACCAGCAGAGGCGGTCTAGCGGGAGGAGATACGCAGTATTTT.

The chain carries TRBV12-3 or TRBV12-4 and TRBJ2-1, with TRBD2 matching 7 bases. This CDR3 contains 15 residues. V gave up 4 bases and J gave up 6 bases; unmatched junction bases: 9. The chain's CDR3 is CASSSPSRESNEQFF. For the CDR3, the DNA is TGTGCCAGCAGTTCCCCCTCGCGGGAGTCCAATGAGCAGTTCTTC.

This clonotype was counted between two and nine times. This chain joins TRBV12-3 or TRBV12-4 and TRBJ2-5; 9 positions match TRBD2. V gave up 3 bases and J gave up 5 bases; unmatched junction bases: 4. The CDR3 has 14 amino acids. CDR3 in amino acids: CASSFSGRMETQYF. The CDR3 DNA sequence: TGTGCCAGCAGTTTCAGCGGGAGGATGGAGACCCAGTACTTC.

The genes are TRBV20-1 and TRBJ2-3; D unresolved. The CDR3 sequence is 14 residues long. Trimming left V 1 base short and J 0 bases short, with 8 bases between. Germline V lookup: CDR1 DFQATT, CDR2 SNEGSKA (reference sequence). For the CDR3, the DNA is TGCAGTGCTAGAGTACCCGGGAGCACAGATACGCAGTATTTT. Translation: CSARVPGSTDTQYF.

The chain joins TRBV13 to TRBJ2-7; D might be TRBD1 (6 bases). The germline V gene has CDR1 PRHDT and CDR2 FYEKMQ (reference sequence). This CDR3 is 16 amino acids long. V lost 5 bases and J 0 bases, leaving 17 bases between the germline ends. The CDR3 nucleotides are TGTGCCAGCAGCGATTATTCAGGGGCCAGCTCCTACGAGCAGTACTTC. Encoded protein: CASSDYSGASSYEQYF.

The chain has TRBV27 and TRBJ2-7; 9 bases fit TRBD2. CDR3 length: 14 residues. Germline CDR1 reads MNHEY; CDR2 reads SMNVEV (reference sequence). The J segment lost 0 bases and the V segment lost 6 bases, leaving 3 bases of the junction unmatched. The CDR3 DNA follows: TGTGCCAGCAGATTGCGGGGGGGCTCCTACGAGCAGTACTTC. This encodes CASRLRGGSYEQYF.